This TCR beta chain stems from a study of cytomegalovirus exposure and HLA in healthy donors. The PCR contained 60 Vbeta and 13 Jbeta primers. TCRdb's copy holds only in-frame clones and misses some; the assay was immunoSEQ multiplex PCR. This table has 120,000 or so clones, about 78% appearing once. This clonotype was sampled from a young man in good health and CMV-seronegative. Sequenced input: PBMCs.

The CDR3 nucleotides are TGTGCCAGTAGTGTCCATTCTAGCGGGGGGAACAATGAGCAGTTCTTC. It is translated as CASSVHSSGGNNEQFF. The gene calls are TRBV19 and TRBJ2-1; 11 bases agree with TRBD2. V lost 5 bases and J lost 5; bases outside the gene matches: 8. The CDR3 consists of 16 residues. The germline V gene encodes CDR1 LNHDA and CDR2 SQIVND (reference sequence).